The 9 T cell receptor beta chains below all came from one sample that was sequenced in a study of shared T cell receptors in the human thymus. Produced via immunoSEQ multiplex PCR; TCRdb's table is partial and in-frame only. Altogether over 350,000 clones are present, around 93% being singletons, with the ten largest covering roughly 0.021%. The sample was thymocytes. The receptors were gathered from a human donor.

V is TRBV9 and J is TRBJ1-2, with D tentatively TRBD1 (5 bases). The V end lost 5 bases, the J end lost 5 bases, and 10 bases lay between the germline ends. Germline CDR1 reads SGDLS; CDR2 reads YYNGEE. The CDR3 spans 12 residues. In nucleotides, the CDR3 is TGTGCCAGCAGTACAGGAAGGTATGGCTACACCTTC. It specifies CASSTGRYGYTF.

The CDR3 DNA follows: TGTGCCAGCAGCTTAGTCTCTCCGCTAGCCGGTCCCTACAATGAGCAGTTCTTC. This gives the protein CASSLVSPLAGPYNEQFF. This chain connects TRBV11-2 to TRBJ2-1, with a weak D call TRBD2 (5 bases). Trimming pared 1 base from V and 2 bases from J, leaving 18 bases between. This CDR3 is 18 amino acids long. Germline lookup yields CDR1 SGHAT and CDR2 FQNNGV. Filled out from reference TRBV11-2 and TRBJ2-1, the complete variable domain reads EAGVAQSPRYKIIEKRQSVAFWCNPISGHATLYWYQQILGQGPKLLIQFQNNGVVDDSQLPKDRFSAERLKGVDSTLKIQPAKLEDSAVYLCASSLVSPLAGPYNEQFFGPGTRLTVL.

This chain joins TRBV27 and TRBJ1-1; D unclear. There are 13 residues in the CDR3. The germline V gene has CDR1 MNHEY and CDR2 SMNVEV (reference sequence). The V end was cut by 7 bases, the J end by 5 bases, with 14 bases between. The CDR3 reads CASTLRGGTEAFF. In DNA, the CDR3 is TGTGCCAGCACCCTCCGGGGAGGGACTGAAGCTTTCTTT.

The genes are TRBV11-2 and TRBJ2-2, with D perhaps TRBD1 (5 bases). The germline V gene has CDR1 SGHAT and CDR2 FQNNGV. With 8 bases removed from V and 9 bases from J, the gap between germline ends came to 16 bases. The CDR3 covers 13 residues. CDR3 amino acids: CASRLWGVRELFF. Here the CDR3 DNA reads TGTGCCAGCCGGTTGTGGGGCGTGCGGGAGCTGTTTTTT. The full variable domain, its missing parts supplied by reference TRBV11-2 and TRBJ2-2, is EAGVAQSPRYKIIEKRQSVAFWCNPISGHATLYWYQQILGQGPKLLIQFQNNGVVDDSQLPKDRFSAERLKGVDSTLKIQPAKLEDSAVYLCASRLWGVRELFFGEGSRLTVL.

V usage is TRBV6-5 and J usage is TRBJ1-2; TRBD1 matches 10 bases. CDR1 is MNHEY, CDR2 SVGAGI, per germline. Trimming removed 0 bases from V and 6 bases from J; junction bases left unmatched: 7. The CDR3 spans 16 residues. CDR3 residues: CASSYSPGQGIDGYTF. CDR3 bases: TGTGCCAGCAGTTACTCTCCGGGACAGGGGATCGATGGCTACACCTTC.

The table lists this clone with a count of one. The chain uses TRBV5-1 and TRBJ2-3; 7 nucleotides match TRBD2. This CDR3 region has 14 residues. Germline CDR1 and CDR2: SGHRS and YFSETQ. Trimming at V came to 6 bases and at J to 5 bases, leaving 9 bases not matched to a gene. The CDR3 nucleotides are TGCGCCAGCAAGGGAGCGGGGCGAGTAGATACGCAGTATTTT. Encoded protein: CASKGAGRVDTQYF.

The CDR3 here is CASRESSGRSGVYEQYF. The CDR3 region has the DNA TGCGCCAGCAGGGAGAGTAGCGGGAGATCGGGTGTCTACGAGCAGTACTTC. V is TRBV10-2 and J is TRBJ2-7; 9 bases fit TRBD2. CDR1 is WSHSY, CDR2 SAAADI, per germline. Germline trimming cut 6 bases from V and 3 bases from J; bases unmatched to any gene: 15. The CDR3 extends over 17 amino acids.

V is TRBV19 and J is TRBJ2-2, with 14 bases fitting TRBD2. The CDR3 length is 18 residues. CDR1 is LNHDA and CDR2 is SQIVND in the germline V gene (reference sequence). Trimming removed 5 bases from V and 3 bases from J; junction bases left unmatched: 8. The CDR3 coding sequence is TGTGCCAGTAGTTCAAGACTAGCGGGAGGGGTTGACACCGGGGAGCTGTTTTTT. It specifies CASSSRLAGGVDTGELFF.

The J gene is TRBJ2-1, the V gene TRBV5-1; 9 nucleotides agree with TRBD1. Germline V gene sequence: CDR1 SGHRS, CDR2 YFSETQ. This CDR3 is 14 amino acids long. Trimming took 5 bases from V and 6 from J; bases not matched to a gene: 6. CDR3 in DNA: TGCGCCAGCAGTACGGACAGGGGACCCAATGAGCAGTTCTTC. It yields the protein CASSTDRGPNEQFF. The full variable domain, rest sourced from reference TRBV5-1 and TRBJ2-1, is KAGVTQTPRYLIKTRGQQVTLSCSPISGHRSVSWYQQTPGQGLQFLFEYFSETQRNKGNFPGRFSGRQFSNSRSEMNVSTLELGDSALYLCASSTDRGPNEQFFGPGTRLTVL.